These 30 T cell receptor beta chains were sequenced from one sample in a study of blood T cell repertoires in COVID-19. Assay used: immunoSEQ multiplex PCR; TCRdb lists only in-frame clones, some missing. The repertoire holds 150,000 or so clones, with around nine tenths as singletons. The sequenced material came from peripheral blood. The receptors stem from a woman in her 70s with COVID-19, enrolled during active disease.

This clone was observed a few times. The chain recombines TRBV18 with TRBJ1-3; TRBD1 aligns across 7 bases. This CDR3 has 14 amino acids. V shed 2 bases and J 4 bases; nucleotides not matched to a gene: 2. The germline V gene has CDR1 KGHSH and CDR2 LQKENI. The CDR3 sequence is CASSPDRVGNTIYF. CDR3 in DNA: TGTGCCAGCTCACCAGACAGGGTCGGAAACACCATATATTTT. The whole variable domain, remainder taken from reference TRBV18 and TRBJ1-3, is NAGVMQNPRHLVRRRGQEARLRCSPMKGHSHVYWYRQLPEEGLKFMVYLQKENIIDESGMPKERFSAEFPKEGPSILRIQQVVRGDSAAYFCASSPDRVGNTIYFGEGSWLTVV.

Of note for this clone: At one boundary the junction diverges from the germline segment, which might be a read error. The CDR3 here is CASSSGLAGQETQYF. The CDR3 region has the DNA TGTGCTAGCAGCTCGGGACTAGCGGGCCAAGAGACCCAGTACTTC. The V gene is TRBV7-7, the J gene TRBJ2-5; 12 bases match TRBD2. This CDR3 region has 15 residues. Germline CDR1 is SSHAT and CDR2 is FNYEAQ (reference sequence).

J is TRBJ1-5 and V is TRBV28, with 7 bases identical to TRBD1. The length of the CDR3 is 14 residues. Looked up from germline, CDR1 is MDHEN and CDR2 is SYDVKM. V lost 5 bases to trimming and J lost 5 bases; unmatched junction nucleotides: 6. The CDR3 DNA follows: TGTGCCAGCAGTACAGGGGCGATCTATCAGCCCCAGCATTTT. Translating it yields CASSTGAIYQPQHF. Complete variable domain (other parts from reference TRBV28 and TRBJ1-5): DVKVTQSSRYLVKRTGEKVFLECVQDMDHENMFWYRQDPGLGLRLIYFSYDVKMKEKGDIPEGYSVSREKKERFSLILESASTNQTSMYLCASSTGAIYQPQHFGDGTRLSIL.

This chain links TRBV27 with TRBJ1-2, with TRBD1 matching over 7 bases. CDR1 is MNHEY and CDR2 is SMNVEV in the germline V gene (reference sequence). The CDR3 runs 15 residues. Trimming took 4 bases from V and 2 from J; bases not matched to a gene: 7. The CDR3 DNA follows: TGTGCCAGCAGTTACAAAGGGGGCTTAAACTATGGCTACACCTTC. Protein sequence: CASSYKGGLNYGYTF.

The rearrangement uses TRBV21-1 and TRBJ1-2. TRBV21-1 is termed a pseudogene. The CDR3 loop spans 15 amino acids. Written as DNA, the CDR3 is TGTGCCAGCAGCTTTAGCCGGAGAGCTAACTATGGCTACACCTTC. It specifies CASSFSRRANYGYTF.

CDR3 coding DNA: TGTGCCAGCAGCCTCGGGACAGGGAACTCTGGAAACACCATATATTTT. Protein sequence: CASSLGTGNSGNTIYF. V usage is TRBV7-2 and J usage is TRBJ1-3; 9 nucleotides match TRBD1. The trim removed 5 bases at V and 0 bases at J, leaving 5 bases unmatched. The germline gives CDR1 SGHTA, CDR2 FQGNSA. CDR3 length equals 16 residues.

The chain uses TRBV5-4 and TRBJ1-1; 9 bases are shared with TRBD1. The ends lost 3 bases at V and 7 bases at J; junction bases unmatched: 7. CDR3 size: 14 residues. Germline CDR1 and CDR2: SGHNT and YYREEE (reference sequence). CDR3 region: CASSSWTGANEAFF. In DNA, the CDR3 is TGTGCCAGCAGCTCTTGGACAGGGGCGAATGAAGCTTTCTTT.

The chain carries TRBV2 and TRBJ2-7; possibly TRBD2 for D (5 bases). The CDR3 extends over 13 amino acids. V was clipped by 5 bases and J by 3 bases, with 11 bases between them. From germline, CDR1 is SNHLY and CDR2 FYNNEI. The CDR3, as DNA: TGTGCCAGCAGTAACTCCGGGAACTACGAGCAGTACTTC. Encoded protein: CASSNSGNYEQYF.

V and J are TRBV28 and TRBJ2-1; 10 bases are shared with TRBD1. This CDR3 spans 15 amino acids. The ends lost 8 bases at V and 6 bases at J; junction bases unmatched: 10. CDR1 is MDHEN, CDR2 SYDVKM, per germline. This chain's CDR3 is CASGAAGTGVNEQFF. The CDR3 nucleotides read TGTGCCAGCGGGGCTGCCGGGACAGGGGTCAATGAGCAGTTCTTC.

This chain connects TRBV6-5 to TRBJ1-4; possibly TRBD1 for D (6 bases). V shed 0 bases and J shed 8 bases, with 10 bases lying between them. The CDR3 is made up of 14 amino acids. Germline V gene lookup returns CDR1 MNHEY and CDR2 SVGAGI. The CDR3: CASSYSSQGEKLFF. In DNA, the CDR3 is TGTGCCAGCAGTTACTCGTCTCAGGGGGAAAAACTGTTTTTT.

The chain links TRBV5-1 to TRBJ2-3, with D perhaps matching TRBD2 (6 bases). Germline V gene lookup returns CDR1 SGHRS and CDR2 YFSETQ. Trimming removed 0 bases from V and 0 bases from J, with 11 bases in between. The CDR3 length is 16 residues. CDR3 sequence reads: CASSLGSGTSTDTQYF. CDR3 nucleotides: TGCGCCAGCAGCTTGGGGTCCGGGACTAGCACAGATACGCAGTATTTT.

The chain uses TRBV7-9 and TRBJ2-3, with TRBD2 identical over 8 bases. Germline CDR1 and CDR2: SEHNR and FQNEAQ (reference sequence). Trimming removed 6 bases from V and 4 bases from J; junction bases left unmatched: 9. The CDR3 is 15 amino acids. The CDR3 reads CASSFGGEEADTQYF. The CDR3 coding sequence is TGTGCCAGCAGTTTCGGGGGGGAGGAGGCAGATACGCAGTATTTT.

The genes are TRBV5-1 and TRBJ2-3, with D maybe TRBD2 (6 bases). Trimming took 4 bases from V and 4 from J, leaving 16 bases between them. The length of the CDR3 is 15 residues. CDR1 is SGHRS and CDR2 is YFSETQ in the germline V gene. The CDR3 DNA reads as TGCGCCAGCAGCAGGCTGGGCGGGGCTGCAGATACGCAGTATTTT. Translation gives CASSRLGGAADTQYF.

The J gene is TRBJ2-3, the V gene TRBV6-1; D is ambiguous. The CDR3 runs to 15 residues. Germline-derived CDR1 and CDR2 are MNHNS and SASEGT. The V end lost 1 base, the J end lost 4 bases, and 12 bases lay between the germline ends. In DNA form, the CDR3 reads TGTGCCAGCAGTGAAGTTAGCACTGATCCAGATACGCAGTATTTT. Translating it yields CASSEVSTDPDTQYF.

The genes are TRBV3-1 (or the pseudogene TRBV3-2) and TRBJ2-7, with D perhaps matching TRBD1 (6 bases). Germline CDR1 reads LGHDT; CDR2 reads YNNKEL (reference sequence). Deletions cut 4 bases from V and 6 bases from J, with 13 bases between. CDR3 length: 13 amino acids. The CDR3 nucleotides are TGTGCCAGCAGCCGTCTAACAGGGTCCGAGCAGTACTTC. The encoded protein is CASSRLTGSEQYF.

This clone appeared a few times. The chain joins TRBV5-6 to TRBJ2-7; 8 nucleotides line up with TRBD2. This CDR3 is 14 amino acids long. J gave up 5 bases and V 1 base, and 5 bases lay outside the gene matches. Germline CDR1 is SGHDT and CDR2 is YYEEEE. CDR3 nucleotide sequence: TGTGCCAGCAGCTTGCTAGCGGGTCACCACGAGCAGTACTTC. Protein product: CASSLLAGHHEQYF.

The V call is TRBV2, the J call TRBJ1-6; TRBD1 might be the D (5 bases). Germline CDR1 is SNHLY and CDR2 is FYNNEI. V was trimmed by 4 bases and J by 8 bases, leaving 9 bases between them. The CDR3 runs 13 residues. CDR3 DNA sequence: TGTGCCAGCAGTGTGACAGTCTATTCACCCCTCCACTTT. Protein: CASSVTVYSPLHF.

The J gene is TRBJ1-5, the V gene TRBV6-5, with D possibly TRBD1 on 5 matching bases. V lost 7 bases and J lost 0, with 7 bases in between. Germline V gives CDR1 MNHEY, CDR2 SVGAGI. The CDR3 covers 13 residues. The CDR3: CASTGYSNQPQHF. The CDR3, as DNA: TGTGCCAGCACAGGGTATAGCAATCAGCCCCAGCATTTT.

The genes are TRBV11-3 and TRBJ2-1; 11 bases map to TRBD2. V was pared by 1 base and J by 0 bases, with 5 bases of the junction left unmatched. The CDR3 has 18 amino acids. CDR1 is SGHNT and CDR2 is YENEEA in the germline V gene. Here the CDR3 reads CASSLGTSGSSSYNEQFF. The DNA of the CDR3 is TGTGCCAGCAGCTTAGGGACTAGCGGGTCCAGCTCCTACAATGAGCAGTTCTTC.

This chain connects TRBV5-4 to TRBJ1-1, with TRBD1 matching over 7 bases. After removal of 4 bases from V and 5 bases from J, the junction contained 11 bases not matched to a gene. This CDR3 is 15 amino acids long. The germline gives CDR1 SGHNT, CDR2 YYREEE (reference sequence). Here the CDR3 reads CASSPDQGVRTEAFF. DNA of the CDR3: TGTGCCAGCAGCCCCGATCAGGGGGTGAGGACTGAAGCTTTCTTT.

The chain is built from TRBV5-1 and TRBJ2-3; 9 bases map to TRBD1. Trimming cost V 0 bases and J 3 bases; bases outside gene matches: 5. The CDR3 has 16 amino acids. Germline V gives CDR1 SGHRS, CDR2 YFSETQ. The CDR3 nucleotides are TGCGCCAGCAGCTTGGAGCCAGGACAGGGGACAGATACGCAGTATTTT. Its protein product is CASSLEPGQGTDTQYF.

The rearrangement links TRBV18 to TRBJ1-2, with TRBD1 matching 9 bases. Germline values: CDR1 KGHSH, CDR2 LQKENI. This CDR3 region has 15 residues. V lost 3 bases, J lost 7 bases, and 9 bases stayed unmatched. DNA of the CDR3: TGTGCCAGCTCACCGTCGCTCGGGACAGGGTCTGGCTACACCTTC. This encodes CASSPSLGTGSGYTF. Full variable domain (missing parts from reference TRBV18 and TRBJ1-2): NAGVMQNPRHLVRRRGQEARLRCSPMKGHSHVYWYRQLPEEGLKFMVYLQKENIIDESGMPKERFSAEFPKEGPSILRIQQVVRGDSAAYFCASSPSLGTGSGYTFGSGTRLTVV.

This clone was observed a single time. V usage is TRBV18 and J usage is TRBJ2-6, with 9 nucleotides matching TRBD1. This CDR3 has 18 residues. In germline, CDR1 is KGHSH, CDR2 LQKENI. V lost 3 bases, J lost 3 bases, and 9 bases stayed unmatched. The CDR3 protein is CASSPSGQGLVGANVLTF. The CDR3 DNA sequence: TGTGCCAGCTCACCTTCGGGACAGGGCCTGGTTGGGGCCAACGTCCTGACTTTC.

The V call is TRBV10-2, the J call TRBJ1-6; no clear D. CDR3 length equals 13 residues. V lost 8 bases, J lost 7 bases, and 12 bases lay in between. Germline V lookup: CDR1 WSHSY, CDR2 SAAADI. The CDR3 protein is CASGRSANSPLHF. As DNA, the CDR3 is TGCGCCAGCGGCAGAAGTGCCAATTCACCCCTCCACTTT.

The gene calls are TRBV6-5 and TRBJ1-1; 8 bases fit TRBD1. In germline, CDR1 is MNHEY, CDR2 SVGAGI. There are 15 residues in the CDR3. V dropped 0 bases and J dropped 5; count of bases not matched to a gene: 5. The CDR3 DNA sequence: TGTGCCAGCAGTTACTCGGCAGGGGGCGATACTGAAGCTTTCTTT. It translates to CASSYSAGGDTEAFF.

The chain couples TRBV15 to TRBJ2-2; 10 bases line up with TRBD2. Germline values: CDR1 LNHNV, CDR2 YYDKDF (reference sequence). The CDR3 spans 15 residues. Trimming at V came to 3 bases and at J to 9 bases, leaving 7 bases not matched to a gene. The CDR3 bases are TGTGCCACCAGCAGGGCTAGCGGGGGTTTAAGGGAGCTGTTTTTT. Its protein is CATSRASGGLRELFF.

For the CDR3, the DNA is TGTGCCTGGAGTGGAAAGGGGACTATCAGCCCCCAGCATTTT. This gives the protein CAWSGKGTISPQHF. The V gene is TRBV30, the J gene TRBJ1-5; tentative D call: TRBD1 (5 bases). Trimming cost V 1 base and J 10 bases, with 17 bases left between them. Germline loops: CDR1 GTSNPN, CDR2 SVGIG (reference sequence). The CDR3 extends over 14 amino acids.

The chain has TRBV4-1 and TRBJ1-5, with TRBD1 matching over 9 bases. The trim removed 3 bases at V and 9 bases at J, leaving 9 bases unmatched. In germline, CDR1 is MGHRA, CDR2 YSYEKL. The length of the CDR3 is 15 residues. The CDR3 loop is CASSQGQGPEGPQHF. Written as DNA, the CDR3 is TGCGCCAGCAGCCAGGGACAGGGACCCGAAGGGCCCCAGCATTTT.

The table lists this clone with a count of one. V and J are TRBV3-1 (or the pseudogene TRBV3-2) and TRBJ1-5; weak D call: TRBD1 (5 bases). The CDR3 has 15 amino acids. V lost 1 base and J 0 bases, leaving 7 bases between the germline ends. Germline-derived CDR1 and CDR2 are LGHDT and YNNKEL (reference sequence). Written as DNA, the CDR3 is TGTGCCAGCAGCCAAGGGACATTTAGCAATCAGCCCCAGCATTTT. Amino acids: CASSQGTFSNQPQHF.

Here the CDR3 reads CASSSQQGASNTEAFF. The DNA for the CDR3 is TGTGCCAGCAGCTCTCAACAGGGGGCCTCGAACACTGAAGCTTTCTTT. The J gene is TRBJ1-1, the V gene TRBV5-5, with TRBD1 matching over 9 bases. V dropped 3 bases and J dropped 1; count of bases not matched to a gene: 7. CDR1 is SGHKS and CDR2 is YYEKEE in the germline V gene (reference sequence). The CDR3 is made up of 16 amino acids.